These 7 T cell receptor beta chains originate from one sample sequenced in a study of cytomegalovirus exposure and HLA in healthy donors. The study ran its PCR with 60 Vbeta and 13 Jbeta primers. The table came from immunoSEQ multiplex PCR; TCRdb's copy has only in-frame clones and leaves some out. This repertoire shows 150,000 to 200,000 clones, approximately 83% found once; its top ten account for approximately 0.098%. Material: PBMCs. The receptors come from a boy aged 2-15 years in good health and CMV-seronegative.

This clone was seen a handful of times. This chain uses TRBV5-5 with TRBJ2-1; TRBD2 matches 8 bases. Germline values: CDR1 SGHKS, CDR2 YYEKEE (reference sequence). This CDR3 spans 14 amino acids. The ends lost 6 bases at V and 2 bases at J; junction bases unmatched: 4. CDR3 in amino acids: CASKDGGAYNEQFF. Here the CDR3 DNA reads TGTGCCAGCAAAGACGGGGGGGCCTACAATGAGCAGTTCTTC. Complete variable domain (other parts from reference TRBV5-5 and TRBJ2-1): DAGVTQSPTHLIKTRGQQVTLRCSPISGHKSVSWYQQVLGQGPQFIFQYYEKEERGRGNFPDRFSARQFPNYSSELNVNALLLGDSALYLCASKDGGAYNEQFFGPGTRLTVL.

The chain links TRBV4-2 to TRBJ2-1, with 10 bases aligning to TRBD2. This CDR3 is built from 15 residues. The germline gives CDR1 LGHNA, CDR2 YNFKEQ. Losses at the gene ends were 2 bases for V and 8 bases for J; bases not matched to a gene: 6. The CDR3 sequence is CASSQLPSGGDEQFF. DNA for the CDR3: TGTGCCAGCAGCCAATTACCTAGCGGGGGCGATGAGCAGTTCTTC.

The CDR3: CATSNLQEGAGKNYGYTF. The CDR3 DNA reads as TGTGCCACCAGCAACCTCCAGGAGGGGGCCGGCAAGAACTATGGCTACACCTTC. The rearrangement uses TRBV15 and TRBJ1-2; 7 nucleotides agree with TRBD1. This CDR3 is built from 18 residues. J was trimmed by 2 bases and V by 4 bases; bases with no gene match: 16. From germline, CDR1 is LNHNV and CDR2 YYDKDF (reference sequence).

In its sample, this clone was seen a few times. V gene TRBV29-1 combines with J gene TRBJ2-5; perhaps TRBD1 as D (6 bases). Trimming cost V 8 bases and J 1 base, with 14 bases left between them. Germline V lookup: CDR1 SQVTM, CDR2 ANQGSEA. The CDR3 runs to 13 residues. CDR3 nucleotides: TGCAGCATTGGACAGCTAATCCAAGAGACCCAGTACTTC. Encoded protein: CSIGQLIQETQYF. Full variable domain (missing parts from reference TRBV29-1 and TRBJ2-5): SAVISQKPSRDICQRGTSLTIQCQVDSQVTMMFWYRQQPGQSLTLIATANQGSEATYESGFVIDKFPISRPNLTFSTLTVSNMSPEDSSIYLCSIGQLIQETQYFGPGTRLLVL.

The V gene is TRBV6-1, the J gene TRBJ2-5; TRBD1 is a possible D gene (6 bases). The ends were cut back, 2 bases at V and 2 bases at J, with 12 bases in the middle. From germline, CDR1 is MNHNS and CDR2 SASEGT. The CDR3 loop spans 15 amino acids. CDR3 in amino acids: CASSEMGAPQETQYF. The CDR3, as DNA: TGTGCCAGCAGTGAAATGGGGGCCCCGCAAGAGACCCAGTACTTC.

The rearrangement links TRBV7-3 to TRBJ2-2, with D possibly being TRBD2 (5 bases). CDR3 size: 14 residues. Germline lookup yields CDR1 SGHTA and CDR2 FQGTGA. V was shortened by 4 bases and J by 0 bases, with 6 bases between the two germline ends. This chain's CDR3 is CASSSGANTGELFF. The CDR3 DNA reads TGTGCCAGCAGCTCCGGGGCGAACACCGGGGAGCTGTTTTTT.

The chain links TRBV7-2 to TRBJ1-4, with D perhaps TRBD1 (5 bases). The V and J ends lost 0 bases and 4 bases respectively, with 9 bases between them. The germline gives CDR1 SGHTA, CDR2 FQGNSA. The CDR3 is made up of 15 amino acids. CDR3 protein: CASSLAWGVNEKLFF. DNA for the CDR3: TGTGCCAGCAGCTTAGCGTGGGGGGTTAATGAAAAACTGTTTTTT.